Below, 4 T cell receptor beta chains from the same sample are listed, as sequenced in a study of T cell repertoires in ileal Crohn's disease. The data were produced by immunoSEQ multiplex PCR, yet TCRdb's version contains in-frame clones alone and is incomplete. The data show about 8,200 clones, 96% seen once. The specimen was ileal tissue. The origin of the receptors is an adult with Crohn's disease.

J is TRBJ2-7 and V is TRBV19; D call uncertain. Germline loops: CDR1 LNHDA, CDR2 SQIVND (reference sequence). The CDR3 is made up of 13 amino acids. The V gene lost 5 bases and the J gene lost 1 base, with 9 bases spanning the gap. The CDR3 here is CASSPTSSYEQYF. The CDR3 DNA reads TGTGCCAGTAGTCCGACATCATCCTACGAGCAGTACTTC.

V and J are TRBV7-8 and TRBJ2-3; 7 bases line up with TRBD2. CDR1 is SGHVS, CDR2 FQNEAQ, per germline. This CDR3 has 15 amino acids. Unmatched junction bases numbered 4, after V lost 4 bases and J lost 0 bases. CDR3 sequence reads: CASSSSGYSTDTQYF. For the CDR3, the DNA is TGTGCCAGCAGCTCTAGCGGTTATAGCACAGATACGCAGTATTTT. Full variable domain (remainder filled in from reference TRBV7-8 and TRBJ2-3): GAGVSQSPRYKVAKRGQDVALRCDPISGHVSLFWYQQALGQGPEFLTYFQNEAQLDKSGLPSDRFFAERPEGSVSTLKIQRTQQEDSAVYLCASSSSGYSTDTQYFGPGTRLTVL.

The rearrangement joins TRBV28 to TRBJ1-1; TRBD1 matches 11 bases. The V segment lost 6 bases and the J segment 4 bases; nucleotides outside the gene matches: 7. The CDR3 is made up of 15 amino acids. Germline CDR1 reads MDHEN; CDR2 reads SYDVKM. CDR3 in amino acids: CASSPTGTGGTEAFF. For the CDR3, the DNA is TGTGCCAGCAGCCCAACCGGGACAGGGGGCACTGAAGCTTTCTTT.

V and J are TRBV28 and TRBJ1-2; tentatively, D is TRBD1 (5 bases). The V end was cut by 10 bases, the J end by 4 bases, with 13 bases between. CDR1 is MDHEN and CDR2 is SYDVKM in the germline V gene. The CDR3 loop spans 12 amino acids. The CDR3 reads CATNTGSYGYTF. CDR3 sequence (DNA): TGTGCCACCAACACAGGTTCCTATGGCTACACCTTC.